The T cell receptor beta chain under discussion was sequenced for a study of blood T cell repertoires in COVID-19. Study background: The study drew acute and convalescent COVID-19 samples from the United States, Italy and Spain. T cells, B-cell-depleted T cells, or PBMCs provided the cDNA or gDNA that served as material.

Authors' methods: By means of reference gene primer amplification, nucleated cell counts were estimated. Clones were read by immunoSEQ multiplex PCR, and TCRdb kept only the in-frame ones, dropping some. The V and J calls and the clone size are those of that table, but D and trimming were determined from the DNA. The sample has about 23,000 clones, roughly 90% seen once. The V gene lost 1 base and the J gene lost 4 bases, with 8 bases spanning the gap. This CDR3 has 14 residues. Germline values: CDR1 SGHNT, CDR2 YYREEE (reference sequence). The TCR sequence derives from a human donor with acute or convalescent COVID-19. The donor label of this sample is uncertain. Sequencing input: peripheral blood. V usage is TRBV5-4 and J usage is TRBJ2-2; tentative D call: TRBD1 (5 bases). The CDR3 loop is CASSLQGGTGELFF. For the CDR3, the DNA is TGTGCCAGCAGCTTGCAGGGCGGCACCGGGGAGCTGTTTTTT.